Shown below are 32 T cell receptor beta chains from a single sample sequenced in a study of T cell responses to AZD1222 COVID-19 vaccine. Here immunoSEQ multiplex PCR was the method, and the copy in TCRdb shows in-frame clones only, minus some. The table has tens of thousands of clones, 89% seen once. The sample here was peripheral blood, taken on day 0 of AZD1222 vaccination. Source of these receptors: an adult in good health.

The rearrangement links TRBV30 to TRBJ1-4, with 8 bases lining up with TRBD1. V dropped 4 bases and J dropped 3; count of bases not matched to a gene: 7. CDR3 length equals 15 residues. CDR1 is GTSNPN and CDR2 is SVGIG in the germline V gene (reference sequence). As DNA, the CDR3 is TGTGCCTGGACATACACAGGGGGACCTAATGAAAAACTGTTTTTT. Protein sequence: CAWTYTGGPNEKLFF.

CDR3 nucleotide sequence: TGTGCCAGCAGGATGGGTAACTATGGCTACACCTTC. This encodes CASRMGNYGYTF. The chain uses TRBV27 and TRBJ1-2; D is undetermined. V lost 6 bases to trimming and J lost 1 base, with 6 bases between them. Germline assignment: CDR1 MNHEY and CDR2 SMNVEV (reference sequence). This CDR3 is built from 12 residues.

This rearrangement joins TRBV9 to TRBJ1-1; D is undetermined. The germline V and J ends were trimmed by 0 bases and 8 bases, with 8 bases remaining between them. The germline V gene encodes CDR1 SGDLS and CDR2 YYNGEE. CDR3 size: 12 residues. CDR3 loop: CASSVDPGEAFF. CDR3 coding DNA: TGTGCCAGCAGCGTAGACCCCGGGGAAGCTTTCTTT. Together with reference TRBV9 and TRBJ1-1, the CDR3 gives the full variable domain: DSGVTQTPKHLITATGQRVTLRCSPRSGDLSVYWYQQSLDQGLQFLIQYYNGEERAKGNILERFSAQQFPDLHSELNLSSLELGDSALYFCASSVDPGEAFFGQGTRLTVV.

V gene TRBV19 combines with J gene TRBJ1-2; D might be TRBD1 (5 bases). V lost 5 bases, J lost 8 bases, and 18 bases lay in between. CDR1 is LNHDA, CDR2 SQIVND, per germline (reference sequence). The CDR3 length is 14 residues. The CDR3 DNA is TGTGCCAGTAGTTTCTCAGAGGGGCCGACCGGCTACACCTTC. Translated, it gives CASSFSEGPTGYTF.

The rearrangement uses TRBV5-1 and TRBJ2-2, with TRBD1 matching over 9 bases. Trimming removed 4 bases from V and 7 bases from J; junction bases left unmatched: 8. The CDR3 consists of 15 residues. CDR1 and CDR2 from the germline V gene are SGHRS and YFSETQ. CDR3 nucleotide sequence: TGCGCCAGCAGCGCCGGGACAGGGCTGGGCGGGGAGCTGTTTTTT. Protein product: CASSAGTGLGGELFF.

The gene calls are TRBV10-1 and TRBJ2-6; 7 positions agree with TRBD1. Germline assignment: CDR1 WNHNN and CDR2 SYGVQD (reference sequence). The ends lost 7 bases at V and 0 bases at J; junction bases unmatched: 15. The CDR3 spans 19 residues. CDR3 amino acids: CASIQRGPLTRSGANVLTF. Here the CDR3 DNA reads TGCGCCAGCATACAGAGGGGGCCCCTTACGCGCTCTGGGGCCAACGTCCTGACTTTC.

The chain recombines TRBV6-5 with TRBJ2-7; 8 bases match TRBD1. J gave up 3 bases and V 2 bases, and 6 bases lay outside the gene matches. CDR3 length: 15 amino acids. In germline, CDR1 is MNHEY, CDR2 SVGAGI. CDR3 bases: TGTGCCAGCAGTTACCGGACAGGGACTCACTACGAGCAGTACTTC. This gives the protein CASSYRTGTHYEQYF.

The chain uses TRBV30 and TRBJ2-3; 8 nucleotides align to TRBD2. V lost 0 bases, J lost 1 base, and 3 bases stayed unmatched. CDR3 length equals 15 residues. The germline V gene has CDR1 GTSNPN and CDR2 SVGIG (reference sequence). The CDR3 region has the DNA TGTGCCTGGAGTGTACGACTAGCGCGCACAGATACGCAGTATTTT. As protein: CAWSVRLARTDTQYF. The full variable domain, its missing parts supplied by reference TRBV30 and TRBJ2-3, is SQTIHQWPATLVQPVGSPLSLECTVEGTSNPNLYWYRQAAGRGLQLLFYSVGIGQISSEVPQNLSASRPQDRQFILSSKKLLLSDSGFYLCAWSVRLARTDTQYFGPGTRLTVL.

V and J are TRBV3-1 (or the pseudogene TRBV3-2) and TRBJ2-5; 8 bases fit TRBD2. Per germline, CDR1 LGHDT and CDR2 YNNKEL (reference sequence). The CDR3 spans 15 residues. With V trimmed by 1 base and J by 2 bases, 3 bases remained unmatched. In DNA, the CDR3 is TGTGCCAGCAGCCAAGGAGCGGGGGATCAAGAGACCCAGTACTTC. It codes for CASSQGAGDQETQYF.

The rearrangement uses TRBV6-6 and TRBJ2-7; 8 bases are a match to TRBD1. Germline lookup yields CDR1 MNHNY and CDR2 SVGAGI (reference sequence). Trimming cost V 6 bases and J 3 bases; bases outside gene matches: 7. This CDR3 region has 14 residues. The CDR3, as DNA: TGTGCCAGCAGGACCCAGGGGGCCATCTACGAGCAGTACTTC. It encodes CASRTQGAIYEQYF.

The CDR3 sequence: CASSGAGGPMNTGELFF. CDR3 DNA: TGTGCCAGCAGTGGAGCGGGGGGGCCTATGAACACCGGGGAGCTGTTTTTT. The rearrangement uses TRBV27 and TRBJ2-2; TRBD2 aligns across 10 bases. The germline CDR1 and CDR2 sequences are MNHEY and SMNVEV (reference sequence). This CDR3 region has 17 residues. Trimming removed 5 bases from V and 1 base from J; junction bases left unmatched: 7.

The gene calls are TRBV4-2 and TRBJ2-2, with TRBD1 matching 7 bases. The junction had 11 bases not matched to a gene; V was cut back by 0 bases and J by 4 bases. Germline V gives CDR1 LGHNA, CDR2 YNFKEQ. The CDR3 covers 18 residues. CDR3 nucleotide sequence: TGTGCCAGCAGCCAAGAGCTCTCAAGACAGGGTTTCACCGGGGAGCTGTTTTTT. The encoded protein is CASSQELSRQGFTGELFF.

This clone was counted a few times. This sample also contains other DNA sequences that code for the same CDR3. This chain uses TRBV10-2 with TRBJ1-2; 8 positions agree with TRBD1. V was pared by 6 bases and J by 3 bases, with 3 bases of the junction left unmatched. In germline, CDR1 is WSHSY, CDR2 SAAADI. CDR3 size: 13 residues. The CDR3 loop reads CASSGTGDYGYTF. Written as DNA, the CDR3 is TGCGCCAGCAGCGGGACAGGTGACTATGGCTACACCTTC.

This clone was recorded once. This sequence joins TRBV7-2 and TRBJ2-1; tentatively, D is TRBD2 (5 bases). Deletions cut 4 bases from V and 7 bases from J, with 17 bases between. Germline CDR1 reads SGHTA; CDR2 reads FQGNSA. This CDR3 comprises 15 residues. The chain's CDR3 is CASSWALGAANEQFF. The CDR3 nucleotides read TGTGCCAGCAGCTGGGCCTTGGGAGCAGCTAATGAGCAGTTCTTC.

The chain is built from TRBV5-1 and TRBJ2-2; D might be TRBD1 or TRBD2, each matching 5 bases. CDR1 and CDR2 from the germline V gene are SGHRS and YFSETQ. The CDR3 loop spans 14 amino acids. Trimming cost V 4 bases and J 3 bases, with 10 bases left between them. The CDR3 DNA is TGCGCCAGCAGCCTCGGGACCTACACCGGGGAGCTGTTTTTT. The encoded protein is CASSLGTYTGELFF.

The chain recombines TRBV27 with TRBJ1-6; 8 bases match TRBD1. The V and J ends lost 5 bases and 4 bases, in that order; junction bases with no gene match: 7. The CDR3 sequence is 16 residues long. Germline CDR1 reads MNHEY; CDR2 reads SMNVEV (reference sequence). CDR3 DNA sequence: TGTGCCAGCAGTCTCGACCGGGACAGGTATAATTCACCCCTCCACTTT. Translated, it gives CASSLDRDRYNSPLHF.

The gene calls are TRBV7-2 and TRBJ2-5; 10 positions match TRBD1. There are 14 residues in the CDR3. CDR1 and CDR2 (germline): SGHTA, FQGNSA. Trimming cost V 5 bases and J 4 bases; bases outside gene matches: 4. The CDR3, as DNA: TGTGCCAGCAGCCCTGGGACAGGGGTAGAGACCCAGTACTTC. Amino acid sequence: CASSPGTGVETQYF.

This chain uses TRBV18 with TRBJ2-7; a possible D gene is TRBD1 (6 bases). Deletions cut 5 bases from V and 3 bases from J, with 23 bases between. Per germline, CDR1 KGHSH and CDR2 LQKENI. This CDR3 spans 17 amino acids. CDR3: CASSSPRTDPGSYEQYF. CDR3 coding DNA: TGTGCCAGCTCATCTCCCCGGACAGACCCAGGGAGCTACGAGCAGTACTTC.

V usage is TRBV19 and J usage is TRBJ2-1; 10 nucleotides line up with TRBD2. CDR1 and CDR2 from the germline V gene are LNHDA and SQIVND (reference sequence). With V trimmed by 6 bases and J by 0 bases, 20 bases remained unmatched. The CDR3 is 21 amino acids. DNA of the CDR3: TGTGCCAGTAGCCATCGGACTAGCGGAGAGCCCAGGATAAGCTCCTACAATGAGCAGTTCTTC. Amino acids: CASSHRTSGEPRISSYNEQFF. Supplemented by reference TRBV19 and TRBJ2-1, the full variable domain reads DGGITQSPKYLFRKEGQNVTLSCEQNLNHDAMYWYRQDPGQGLRLIYYSQIVNDFQKGDIAEGYSVSREKKESFPLTVTSAQKNPTAFYLCASSHRTSGEPRISSYNEQFFGPGTRLTVL.

This rearrangement joins TRBV12-5 to TRBJ2-3; no firm D call. Germline V lookup: CDR1 LGHNT, CDR2 FRNRAP. The CDR3 is made up of 14 amino acids. V lost 7 bases, J lost 2 bases, and 13 bases lay in between. For the CDR3, the DNA is TGTGCTAGTGCCATAAGAGCTCCCACAGATACGCAGTATTTT. This encodes CASAIRAPTDTQYF.

Worth noting for this clone: Distinct nucleotide sequences in the sample also encode this CDR3. The chain uses TRBV3-1 (or the pseudogene TRBV3-2) and TRBJ1-1, with unresolved D. V was trimmed by 4 bases and J by 2 bases, leaving 8 bases between them. Germline V lookup: CDR1 LGHDT, CDR2 YNNKEL (reference sequence). The CDR3 is made up of 13 amino acids. The CDR3 coding sequence is TGTGCCAGCAGCCCGGGTCCTAACACTGAAGCTTTCTTT. As protein: CASSPGPNTEAFF.

The V gene is TRBV6-6, the J gene TRBJ2-1; 7 bases align to TRBD1. CDR1 is MNHNY, CDR2 SVGAGI, per germline (reference sequence). V was pared by 4 bases and J by 12 bases, with 15 bases of the junction left unmatched. The CDR3 has 15 amino acids. CDR3 sequence reads: CASSSPGTAFHGQFF. CDR3 bases: TGTGCCAGCAGTTCTCCCGGGACAGCCTTCCATGGGCAGTTCTTC.

The chain combines TRBV29-1 with TRBJ2-1; perhaps TRBD1 as D (6 bases). Germline V lookup: CDR1 SQVTM, CDR2 ANQGSEA. The CDR3 length is 14 residues. V was trimmed by 3 bases and J by 7 bases, leaving 16 bases between them. CDR3 coding DNA: TGCAGCGTTGAGTTTTTCCCCCAGGGGAATGAGCAGTTCTTC. Encoded protein: CSVEFFPQGNEQFF.

The chain is built from TRBV20-1 and TRBJ2-3; 9 bases line up with TRBD2. The CDR3 spans 15 residues. V gave up 3 bases and J gave up 2 bases; unmatched junction bases: 6. Germline CDR1 and CDR2: DFQATT and SNEGSKA (reference sequence). CDR3 nucleotides: TGCAGTGCTAGTAGGTCTAGCGGGACCACAGATACGCAGTATTTT. Its protein is CSASRSSGTTDTQYF.

This sequence joins TRBV12-3 or TRBV12-4 and TRBJ2-1; a possible D gene is TRBD2 (5 bases). V was shortened by 3 bases and J by 10 bases, with 7 bases between the two germline ends. This CDR3 is 11 amino acids long. The CDR3 nucleotides are TGTGCCAGCAGTTTTGGCGGGGAGCAGTTCTTC. Protein product: CASSFGGEQFF.

This clone was seen a single time. The DNA for the CDR3 is TGTGCCAGCAGGGGACAGGGAAGTGGCTATGGCTACACCTTC. It translates to CASRGQGSGYGYTF. The chain joins TRBV2 to TRBJ1-2; TRBD1 matches at 9 bases. The V segment lost 6 bases and the J segment 4 bases; nucleotides outside the gene matches: 6. Per germline, CDR1 SNHLY and CDR2 FYNNEI. This CDR3 has 14 residues.

The gene calls are TRBV28 and TRBJ2-3; TRBD2 might be the D (6 bases). V lost 3 bases and J lost 11, with 18 bases in between. The CDR3 totals 14 residues. Germline assignment: CDR1 MDHEN and CDR2 SYDVKM. In DNA, the CDR3 is TGTGCCAGCAGTTTTTTTGGGGGGTCAACGGGGCAGTATTTT. Protein: CASSFFGGSTGQYF.

The CDR3 sequence: CAISEFRTDTQYF. DNA of the CDR3: TGTGCCATCAGTGAGTTCCGCACAGATACGCAGTATTTT. The rearrangement uses TRBV10-3 and TRBJ2-3; D ambiguous. CDR1 is ENHRY and CDR2 is SYGVKD in the germline V gene. The CDR3 is 13 amino acids. V was pared by 1 base and J by 1 base, with 3 bases between.

This clone was seen only once. The chain recombines TRBV30 with TRBJ2-5; 10 bases match TRBD1. The V gene end was trimmed by 0 bases and the J gene end by 5 bases; junction bases not matched to a gene: 3. This CDR3 has 14 residues. Germline CDR1 GTSNPN, CDR2 SVGIG (reference sequence). The CDR3 DNA follows: TGTGCCTGGAGTGTAGGACAGGGGGTGGAGACCCAGTACTTC. This codes for CAWSVGQGVETQYF.

The chain recombines TRBV3-1 (or the pseudogene TRBV3-2) with TRBJ1-5, with D possibly TRBD1 on 6 matching bases. CDR3 length: 15 amino acids. V shed 0 bases and J shed 7 bases, with 13 bases lying between them. Per the germline V gene, CDR1 is LGHDT and CDR2 is YNNKEL (reference sequence). CDR3 in amino acids: CASSQDWGLGQPQHF. The CDR3 DNA is TGTGCCAGCAGCCAAGATTGGGGGCTCGGGCAGCCCCAGCATTTT.

This sequence joins TRBV6-5 and TRBJ1-6, with no clear D. Germline lookup yields CDR1 MNHEY and CDR2 SVGAGI. V lost 3 bases and J 6 bases, leaving 6 bases between the germline ends. The CDR3 has 13 amino acids. CDR3 nucleotide sequence: TGTGCCAGCAGTTATGAACCTAATTCACCCCTCCACTTT. Protein: CASSYEPNSPLHF.

V usage is TRBV5-4 and J usage is TRBJ1-1; 10 bases agree with TRBD1. Germline V gives CDR1 SGHNT, CDR2 YYREEE (reference sequence). Trimming cost V 4 bases and J 8 bases; bases outside gene matches: 11. This CDR3 contains 15 residues. The CDR3 sequence: CASSARDRGVGEAFF. CDR3 DNA sequence: TGTGCCAGCAGCGCCCGGGACAGGGGAGTTGGCGAAGCTTTCTTT.